This record concerns one T cell receptor beta chain sequence. It lacks a known antigen. Per-nucleotide qualities are absent, and no much larger clonotype sits a single base away. The data derive from a study of cytomegalovirus exposure and HLA in healthy donors (TCRdb year 2017). In the study overall: According to an earlier analysis of 550 to 700 of the donors, about 179 million T cells yielded 117 million unique TCR beta sequences and about 300 Gb of sequence data. Around 320 gigabases of sequencing data and tens of millions of unique TCR sequences were included in an early release covering about 620 HLA-typed donors. Of the roughly 410 genotyped donors, roughly 80% were placed in the genetic ancestry cluster associated with self-reported Caucasian donors. The aim of the study was to test whether cataloging public T cell receptors could identify signatures of past pathogen exposure. The study used immunosequencing to profile the T cell repertoires of approximately 650 subjects and linked those repertoires to cytomegalovirus serostatus. Besides the first cohort of under 700 subjects, a separate validation cohort made up of 120 different subjects was used. High-throughput TCR immunosequencing, statistical association of individual TCRs with disease status, and machine learning were combined to predict cytomegalovirus infection status. A later analysis re-examined previously published TCR beta repertoires from just over 650 donors and added high-resolution HLA genotyping to investigate patterns of TCR occurrence. Rather than drawing on any new phenotypic data, the later analysis identified candidate immune exposures from TCR beta sequences and the way those sequences occurred across donors. An earlier analysis of more than 450 of the donors used high-throughput TCR beta sequencing to judge whether each TCR beta V gene segment behaved as functional or pseudogenic. Donor age, sex, ethnicity and CMV serostatus were compiled alongside the repertoire data. Genome-wide SNP genotypes for about 65% of the 666 donors were used in a later genetic analysis, which treated that subset as a discovery cohort. All discovery cohort repertoires had been generated on a single sequencing platform. Both class I and class II loci were covered by HLA typing, at four-digit resolution. The number of donors typed differed by locus, with roughly 629-640 for A, B, C, DRB1 and DQB1, approximately 500 for DQA1, nearly 610 for DPA1, and around 460 for DPB1. Several DR-DQ haplotypes were treated as single units for association and clustering because of strong linkage in the cohort. Among about 400 genotyped donors of the cohort, an average of around 250,000 unique TCR beta nucleotide sequences was sequenced per donor, of which roughly 18% were non-productive. Broad study findings and their caveats: In a later analysis, 16,951 TCR beta sequences were associated with specific HLA alleles at a false discovery rate of 0.05. Broadly in line with IMGT annotations, most TCR beta V segments showed up in productive rearrangements about 87% or about 30% of the time in an earlier analysis of under 700 of the donors. The presence/absence analyses assumed that sequencing depth was roughly uniform across donors, and that assumption may not be true. The earlier analysis of some 540 of the donors excluded roughly 17 rarely observed V segments, including chromosome 9 orphons, because counts were too low. In a later analysis, HLA-associated TCR beta chains showed more clonal expansion and lower generation probabilities than non-associated chains that were equally common. V-gene and J-gene trimming of TCR beta chains was associated with a missense DCLRE1C variant in a later genetic analysis, and the association was replicated in an independent cohort. According to a later analysis, parvovirus B19, influenza, CMV and Epstein-Barr virus appeared linked to several top co-occurrence clusters. The classifier was reported to diagnose cytomegalovirus status with high specificity and sensitivity in both the original and validation cohorts. Only TCR beta chains were sequenced in this cohort, and the absence of alpha or paired-chain data limited detectable features. Linkage disequilibrium might explain the correlated functional status among segregating V segments, but an unknown experimental factor could not be ruled out. In a later analysis, the rate of TCR association differed among HLA loci, with DRB1 alleles having the most associated TCRs and HLA-C alleles having the fewest. Most TCR sequences were seen in very few donors, while some public TCRs were found in many individuals. Because the 87-base-pair reads could not distinguish some IMGT-functional V segments, including TRBV6-2 and TRBV6-3, those segments were excluded. Immune exposure information for the cohort was limited to CMV serostatus. When HLA alleles, especially DR and DQ, strongly co-occurred, attributing TCR associations to individual alleles was difficult. A group of highly shared sequence variants was considered likely to be a technical artifact of the sequencing pipeline. A further reported finding was that TCR beta sequences accurately predicted the HLA-A and HLA-B alleles for most subjects in the first cohort. In the study, around 160 TCR beta chains were listed as associated with cytomegalovirus. A later genetic analysis reported fewer N-insertions in productive TCRs among donors in an Asian-associated ancestry cluster than the approximately 700-donor mean. It was suggested by the authors that the approach could potentially be generalized to other disease states and immunological phenotypes. Because some donors lacked HLA typing at each locus, the association tests relied only on the typed subset. In a later analysis, most CMV-associated TCR beta chains were found to appear HLA-restricted, with HLA associations seemingly driven largely by CMV exposure. A few of the identified cytomegalovirus-associated TCR beta chains were confirmed in vitro to be specific for cytomegalovirus antigens.

Receptor libraries were prepared by the immunoSEQ multiplex PCR assay. A mixture of 60 forward primers for TCR Vbeta segments and 13 reverse primers for TCR Jbeta segments was used in the multiplex PCR. A multiplex PCR assay on genomic DNA amplified the CDR3 region of rearranged TCR beta genes. Amplified TCR beta libraries were sequenced as 87-base-pair reads on the Illumina HiSeq System. Per the original workflow: A later analysis counted tens of millions of unique TCR beta chains across the 666 repertoires, and some 11 million of these chains were shared by at least two donors. Raw reads were error-corrected and collapsed into unique sequences with a nearest-neighbor algorithm that merged closely related sequences to remove PCR and sequencing errors. To assign V, D and J gene segments, CDR3 sequences were aligned to IMGT reference sequences. Each retained sequence needed at least a six-nucleotide match to both a V gene segment and a J gene segment. A rearrangement was called productive if the CDR3 had no stop codons and remained in frame with V and J, and every other rearrangement was called non-productive. Following IMGT convention, CDR3 was defined as the stretch from the second conserved V-encoded cysteine to the conserved J-encoded phenylalanine. The earlier analysis of 500 to 650 of the donors excluded any sequence lacking an unambiguous match to a single V gene segment. In an earlier analysis of several hundred of the donors, a V segment was called functional when productive rearrangements were above 56.7%, and segregating when the standard deviation between donors exceeded 5%. A statistical classification framework was developed to diagnose cytomegalovirus status using the catalog of TCR beta chain sequences. In a later analysis, V and J genes were assigned by comparing TCR nucleotide sequences against IMGT/GENE-DB human TR gene sequences. Using the TCRdist pipeline, a later analysis assigned CDR3 sequences along with most-parsimonious VDJ recombination scenarios. In a later analysis, each TCR beta chain was defined by its CDR3 amino acid sequence together with its V-gene family, and reads without a unique V-gene family were excluded. To address suspected cross-contamination and a sequencing artifact, a later analysis removed around 590 highly shared, low-generation-probability nucleotide sequences. In a later analysis, a clonal expansion index was calculated for each public chain from normalized within-repertoire ranks of inferred template counts. In a later analysis, generation probabilities were computed using a VDJ recombination model fitted to out-of-frame rearrangements, and the results were checked against IGoR. In a later analysis, hypergeometric tests were used to score TCR-TCR, TCR-HLA and TCR-CMV co-occurrence, with a repertoire-size bias correction applied to TCR pairs. False discovery rates were estimated in a later analysis by permuting HLA or CMV assignments 20 times. In a later analysis, co-occurring TCRs were grouped using DBSCAN, and TCRdist sequence similarity was added for clustering within HLA-allele-positive subsets. Repertoires with fewer than 30,000 or more than 120,000 public chains were left out of co-occurrence clustering, as were five repertoires with anomalous nucleotide sharing. Imported from immuneACCESS, the table was reduced by TCRdb to in-frame sequences with V and J called. These copies leave out some clones; in studies compared against another copy, an unresolved V gene accounts for under half, and the cause of the remainder is not known. For V, J and clone size, that table is used; D and trimming come from the DNA. This sample is represented by some 210,000 clones; over 80% of them were singletons. The ten largest clones represent roughly 10% of the sample.

In total, around 600 healthy bone marrow donors made up the cohort. Cohort members were all nominally healthy when sampled, although unrecorded immune exposures were likely present. The donor tested CMV seropositive and was one of the 289 seropositive cohort members. Every donor gave a peripheral blood sample, and the peripheral blood mononuclear cells from that sample were used for TCR beta sequencing. Genomic DNA extraction from the blood cell samples was performed with the Qiagen DNeasy Blood Extraction Kit. From the cysteine through the phenylalanine, the CDR3 covers 18 amino acids. CDR3 DNA is the only sequence kept; it has 54 bases, read in frame from the first base. CDR1 and CDR2 are drawn from the germline V gene: SGHTA, FQGNSA. Compared with germline, V lacks 5 bases and J lacks 2 bases; bases without a gene match: 12.

The specimen sequenced was PBMCs. The V and J genes are TRBV7-2 and TRBJ1-5; a stretch of 10 junction bases matches TRBD1. This sequence was found in a woman between 45 and 65 years old in good health and CMV-seropositive. The CDR3 has the sequence CASSQGGQGRTRNQPQHF. Here is the DNA: TGTGCCAGCAGCCAGGGGGGACAGGGGAGAACCCGCAATCAGCCCCAGCATTTT.